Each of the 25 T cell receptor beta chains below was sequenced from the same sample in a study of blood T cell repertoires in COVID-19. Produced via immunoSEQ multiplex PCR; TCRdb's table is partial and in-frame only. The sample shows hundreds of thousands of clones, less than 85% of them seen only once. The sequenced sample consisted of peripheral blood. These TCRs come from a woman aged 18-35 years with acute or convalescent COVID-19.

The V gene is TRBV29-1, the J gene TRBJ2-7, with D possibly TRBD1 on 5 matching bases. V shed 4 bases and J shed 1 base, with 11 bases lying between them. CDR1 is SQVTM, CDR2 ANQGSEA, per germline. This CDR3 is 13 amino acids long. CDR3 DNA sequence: TGCAGCGTTGGGACATTGCTATCCTACGAGCAGTACTTC. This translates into CSVGTLLSYEQYF.

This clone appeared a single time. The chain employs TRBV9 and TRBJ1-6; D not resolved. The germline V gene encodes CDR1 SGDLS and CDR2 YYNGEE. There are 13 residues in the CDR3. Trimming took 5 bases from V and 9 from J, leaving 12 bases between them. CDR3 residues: CASRRTEGSPLHF. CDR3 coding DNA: TGTGCCAGCAGGCGGACGGAGGGTTCACCCCTCCACTTT.

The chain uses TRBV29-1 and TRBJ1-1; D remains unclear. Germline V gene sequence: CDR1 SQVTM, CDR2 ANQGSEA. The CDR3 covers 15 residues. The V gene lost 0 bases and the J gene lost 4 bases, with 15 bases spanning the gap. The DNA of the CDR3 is TGCAGCGTTGAAGACCGTACAAGGAGAGGCACTGAAGCTTTCTTT. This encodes CSVEDRTRRGTEAFF. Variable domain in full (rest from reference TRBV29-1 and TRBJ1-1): SAVISQKPSRDICQRGTSLTIQCQVDSQVTMMFWYRQQPGQSLTLIATANQGSEATYESGFVIDKFPISRPNLTFSTLTVSNMSPEDSSIYLCSVEDRTRRGTEAFFGQGTRLTVV.

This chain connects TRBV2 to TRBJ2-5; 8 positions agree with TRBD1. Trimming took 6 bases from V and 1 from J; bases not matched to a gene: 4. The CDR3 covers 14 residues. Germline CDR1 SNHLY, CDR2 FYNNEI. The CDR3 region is CASSRDRSQETQYF. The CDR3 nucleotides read TGTGCCAGCAGCCGGGACAGGAGCCAAGAGACCCAGTACTTC.

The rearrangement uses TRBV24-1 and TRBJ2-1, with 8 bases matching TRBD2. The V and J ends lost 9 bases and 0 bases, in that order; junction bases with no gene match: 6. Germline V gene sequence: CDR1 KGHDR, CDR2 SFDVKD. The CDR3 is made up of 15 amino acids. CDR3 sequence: CATGSGTSSYNEQFF. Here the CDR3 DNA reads TGTGCCACCGGCTCCGGGACTAGCTCCTACAATGAGCAGTTCTTC.

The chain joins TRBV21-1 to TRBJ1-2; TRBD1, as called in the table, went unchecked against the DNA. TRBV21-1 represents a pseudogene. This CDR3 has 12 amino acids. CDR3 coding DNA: TGTGCCAGCAGCAGGCCGAACTATGGCTACACCTTC. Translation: CASSRPNYGYTF.

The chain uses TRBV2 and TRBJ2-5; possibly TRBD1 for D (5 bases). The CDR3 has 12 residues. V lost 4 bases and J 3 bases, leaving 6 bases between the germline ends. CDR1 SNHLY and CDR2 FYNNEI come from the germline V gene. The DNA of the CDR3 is TGTGCCAGCAGTGTCAGGGAAGAGACCCAGTACTTC. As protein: CASSVREETQYF.

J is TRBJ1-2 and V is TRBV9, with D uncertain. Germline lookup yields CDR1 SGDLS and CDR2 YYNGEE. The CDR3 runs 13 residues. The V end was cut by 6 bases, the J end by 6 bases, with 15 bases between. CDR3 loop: CASNPREGDGYTF. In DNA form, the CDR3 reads TGTGCCAGCAATCCGAGGGAGGGAGATGGCTACACCTTC.

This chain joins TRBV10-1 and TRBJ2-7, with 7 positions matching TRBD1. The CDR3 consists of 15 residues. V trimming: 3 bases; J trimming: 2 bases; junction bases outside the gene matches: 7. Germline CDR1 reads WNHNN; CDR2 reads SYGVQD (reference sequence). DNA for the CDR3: TGCGCCAGCAGTGACCCCGGGACAGATCCCTACGAGCAGTACTTC. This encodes CASSDPGTDPYEQYF.

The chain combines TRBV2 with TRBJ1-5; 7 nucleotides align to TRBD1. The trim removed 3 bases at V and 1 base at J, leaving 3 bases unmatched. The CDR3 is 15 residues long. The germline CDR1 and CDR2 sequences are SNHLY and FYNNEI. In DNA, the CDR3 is TGTGCCAGCAGTGACCGACAGGGCAGCAATCAGCCCCAGCATTTT. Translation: CASSDRQGSNQPQHF.

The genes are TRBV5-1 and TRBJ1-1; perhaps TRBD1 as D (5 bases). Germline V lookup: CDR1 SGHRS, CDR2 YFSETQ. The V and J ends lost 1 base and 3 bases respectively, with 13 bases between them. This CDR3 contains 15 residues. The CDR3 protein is CASSLTGLGDTEAFF. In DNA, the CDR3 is TGCGCCAGCAGCTTGACAGGCCTCGGTGACACTGAAGCTTTCTTT. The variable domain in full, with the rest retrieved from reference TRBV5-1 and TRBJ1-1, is KAGVTQTPRYLIKTRGQQVTLSCSPISGHRSVSWYQQTPGQGLQFLFEYFSETQRNKGNFPGRFSGRQFSNSRSEMNVSTLELGDSALYLCASSLTGLGDTEAFFGQGTRLTVV.

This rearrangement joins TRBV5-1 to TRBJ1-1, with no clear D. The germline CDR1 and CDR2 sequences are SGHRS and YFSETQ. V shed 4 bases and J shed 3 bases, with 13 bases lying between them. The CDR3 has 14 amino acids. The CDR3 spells CASSPRERDTEAFF. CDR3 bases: TGCGCCAGCAGCCCGAGGGAAAGGGACACTGAAGCTTTCTTT.

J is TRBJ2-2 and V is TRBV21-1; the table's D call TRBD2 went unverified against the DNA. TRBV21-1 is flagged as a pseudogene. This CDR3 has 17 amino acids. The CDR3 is CASSKGFRGPFNGELFF. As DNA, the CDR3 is TGTGCCAGCAGCAAAGGGTTCCGGGGTCCCTTCAACGGGGAGCTGTTTTTT.

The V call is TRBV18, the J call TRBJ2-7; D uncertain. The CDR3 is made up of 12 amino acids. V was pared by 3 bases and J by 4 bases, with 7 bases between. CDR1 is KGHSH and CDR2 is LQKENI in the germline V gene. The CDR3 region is CASSPTPYEQYF. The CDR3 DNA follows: TGTGCCAGCTCACCGACTCCGTACGAGCAGTACTTC. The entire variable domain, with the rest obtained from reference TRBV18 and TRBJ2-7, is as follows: NAGVMQNPRHLVRRRGQEARLRCSPMKGHSHVYWYRQLPEEGLKFMVYLQKENIIDESGMPKERFSAEFPKEGPSILRIQQVVRGDSAAYFCASSPTPYEQYFGPGTRLTVT.

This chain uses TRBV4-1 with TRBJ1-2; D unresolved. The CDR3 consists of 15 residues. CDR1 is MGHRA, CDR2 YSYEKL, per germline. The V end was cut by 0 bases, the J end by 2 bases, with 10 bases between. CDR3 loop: CASSQDPERNYGYTF. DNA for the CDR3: TGCGCCAGCAGCCAAGATCCTGAGAGGAACTATGGCTACACCTTC.

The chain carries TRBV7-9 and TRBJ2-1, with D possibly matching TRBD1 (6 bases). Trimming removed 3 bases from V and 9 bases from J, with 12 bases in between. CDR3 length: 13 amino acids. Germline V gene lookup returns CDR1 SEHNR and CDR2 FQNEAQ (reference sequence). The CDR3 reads CASSFTGSGEQFF. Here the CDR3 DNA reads TGTGCCAGCAGCTTCACAGGGTCGGGTGAGCAGTTCTTC. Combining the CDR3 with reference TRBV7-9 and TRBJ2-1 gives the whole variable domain DTGVSQNPRHKITKRGQNVTFRCDPISEHNRLYWYRQTLGQGPEFLTYFQNEAQLEKSRLLSDRFSAERPKGSFSTLEIQRTEQGDSAMYLCASSFTGSGEQFFGPGTRLTVL.

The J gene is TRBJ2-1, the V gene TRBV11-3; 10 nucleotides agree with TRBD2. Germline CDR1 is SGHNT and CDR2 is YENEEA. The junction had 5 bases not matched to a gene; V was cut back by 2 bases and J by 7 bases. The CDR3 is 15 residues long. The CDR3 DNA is TGTGCCAGCAGCTTAAGCGGGAGGGCCGGGAATGAGCAGTTCTTC. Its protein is CASSLSGRAGNEQFF.

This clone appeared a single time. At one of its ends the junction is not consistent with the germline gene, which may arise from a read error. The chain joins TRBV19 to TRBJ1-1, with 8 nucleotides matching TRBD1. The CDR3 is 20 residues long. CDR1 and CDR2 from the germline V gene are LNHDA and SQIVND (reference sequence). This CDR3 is CASSIGSGQGAAPRNAEAFF. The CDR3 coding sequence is TGTGCCAGTAGTATCGGATCTGGTCAGGGGGCAGCTCCGAGGAACGCTGAAGCTTTCTTT.

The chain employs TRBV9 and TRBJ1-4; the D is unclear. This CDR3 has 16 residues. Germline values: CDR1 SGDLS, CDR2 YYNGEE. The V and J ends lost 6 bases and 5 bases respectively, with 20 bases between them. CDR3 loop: CASTPGVGGGNEKLFF. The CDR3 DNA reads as TGTGCCAGCACCCCTGGGGTAGGAGGAGGGAATGAAAAACTGTTTTTT.

This CDR3 reads CASGLLQGSLVTEAFF. The CDR3 bases are TGTGCTAGTGGTTTATTACAGGGGAGTTTGGTCACTGAAGCTTTCTTT. The chain combines TRBV12-5 with TRBJ1-1; TRBD1 matches 7 bases. This CDR3 has 16 residues. V was clipped by 3 bases and J by 4 bases; unmatched bases: 11. Germline CDR1 and CDR2: LGHNT and FRNRAP.

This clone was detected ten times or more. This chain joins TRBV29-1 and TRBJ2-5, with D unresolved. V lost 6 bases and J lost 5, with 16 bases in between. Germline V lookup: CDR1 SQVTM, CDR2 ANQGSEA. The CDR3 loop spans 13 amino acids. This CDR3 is CSVVDRLEETQYF. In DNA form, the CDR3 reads TGCAGCGTGGTCGACCGCTTGGAGGAGACCCAGTACTTC.

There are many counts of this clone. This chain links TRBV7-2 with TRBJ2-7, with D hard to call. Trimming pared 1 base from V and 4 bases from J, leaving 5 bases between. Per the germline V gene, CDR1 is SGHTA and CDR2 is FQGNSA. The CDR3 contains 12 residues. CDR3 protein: CASSLVEYEQYF. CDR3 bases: TGTGCCAGCAGCTTAGTGGAGTACGAGCAGTACTTC.

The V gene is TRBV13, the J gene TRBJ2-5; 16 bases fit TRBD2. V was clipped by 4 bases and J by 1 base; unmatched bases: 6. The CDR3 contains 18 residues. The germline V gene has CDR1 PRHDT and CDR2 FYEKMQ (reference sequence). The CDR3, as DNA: TGTGCCAGCAGCTCATTGGGACTAGCGGGGGGGGTCCAAGAGACCCAGTACTTC. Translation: CASSSLGLAGGVQETQYF.

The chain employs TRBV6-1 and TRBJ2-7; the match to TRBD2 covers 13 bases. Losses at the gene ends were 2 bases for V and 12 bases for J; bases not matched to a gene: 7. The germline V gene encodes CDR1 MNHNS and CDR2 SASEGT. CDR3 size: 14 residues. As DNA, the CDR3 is TGTGCCAGCAGTGAAAGAAGGACTAGCGGGAGCCTGTACTTC. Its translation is CASSERRTSGSLYF.

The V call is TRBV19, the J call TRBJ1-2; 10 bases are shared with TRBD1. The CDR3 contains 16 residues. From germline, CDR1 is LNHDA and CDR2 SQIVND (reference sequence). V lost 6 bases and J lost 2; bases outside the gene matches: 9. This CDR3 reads CASRTPRDRGNYGYTF. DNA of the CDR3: TGTGCCAGTAGGACACCCCGGGACAGGGGCAACTATGGCTACACCTTC.